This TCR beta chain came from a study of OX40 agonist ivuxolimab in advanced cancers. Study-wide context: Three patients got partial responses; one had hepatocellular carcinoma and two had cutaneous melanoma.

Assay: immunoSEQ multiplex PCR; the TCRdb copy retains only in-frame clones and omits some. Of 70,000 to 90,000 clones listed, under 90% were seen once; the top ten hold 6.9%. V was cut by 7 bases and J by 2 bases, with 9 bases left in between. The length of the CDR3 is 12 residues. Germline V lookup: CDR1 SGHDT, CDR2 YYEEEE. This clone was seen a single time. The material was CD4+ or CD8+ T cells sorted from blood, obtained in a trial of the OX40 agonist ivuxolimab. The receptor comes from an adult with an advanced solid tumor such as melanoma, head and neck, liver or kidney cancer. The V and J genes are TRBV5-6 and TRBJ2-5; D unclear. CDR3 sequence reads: CASPRRQETQYF. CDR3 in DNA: TGTGCCAGCCCACGAAGGCAAGAGACCCAGTACTTC.